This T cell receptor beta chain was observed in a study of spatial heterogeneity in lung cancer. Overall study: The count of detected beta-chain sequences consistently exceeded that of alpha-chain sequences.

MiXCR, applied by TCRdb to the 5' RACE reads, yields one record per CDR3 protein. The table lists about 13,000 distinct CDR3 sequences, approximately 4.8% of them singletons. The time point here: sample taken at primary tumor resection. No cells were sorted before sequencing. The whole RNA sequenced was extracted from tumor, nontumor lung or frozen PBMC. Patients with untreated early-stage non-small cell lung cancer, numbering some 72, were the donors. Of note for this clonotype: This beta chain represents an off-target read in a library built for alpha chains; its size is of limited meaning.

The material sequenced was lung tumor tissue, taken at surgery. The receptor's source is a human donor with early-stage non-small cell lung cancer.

The CDR3 DNA is TGTGCCAGCAGCTCAGGGCTGAATCAGCCCCAGCATTTT. The encoded protein is CASSSGLNQPQHF. The chain joins TRBV11-2 to TRBJ1-5, with a weak D call TRBD1 (5 bases). The ends were cut back, 4 bases at V and 4 bases at J, with 8 bases in the middle. Germline assignment: CDR1 SGHAT and CDR2 FQNNGV. The CDR3 has 13 residues.